Listed here are 28 T cell receptor beta chains from one sample, sequenced in a study of tumor-infiltrating lymphocytes in primary liver carcinoma. Total RNA amounting to roughly 450 ng was the source from which TCR beta cDNA was made with a constant-region primer. ARM-PCR, slightly modified, supplied the TCR beta libraries through three nested multiplex PCR rounds. TRBV1-TRBV30 forward primers paired with a C-beta reverse primer were used in the first two PCR rounds, which ran 9 to 10 cycles each. From the multiplex PCR reads, TCRdb called clonotypes with MiXCR, one entry per CDR3 protein. This repertoire shows about 210,000 distinct CDR3 sequences, around four fifths found once; its top ten account for 15% to 20%. It was from about 19-30 mg of unsorted bulk tissue that RNA and DNA were co-extracted. The sequencing sample was made of tumor tissue from primary liver carcinoma. Receptors were obtained from a man in his forties with primary liver carcinoma and hepatitis B virus infection.

A remark on this clonotype: Since the CDR3 does not end with the conserved phenylalanine or tryptophan, this likely comes from a read error. The V call is TRBV29-1, the J call TRBJ1-1; possibly TRBD1 for D (5 bases). Germline loops: CDR1 SQVTM, CDR2 ANQGSEA. The CDR3 consists of 12 residues. The CDR3 nucleotides read TGCAGCGACTCTCAGGGCATGGCTGATGCTTTCATT. It translates to CSDSQGMADAFI.

Worth noting for this clonotype: At one end, the junction sequence differs from germline, possibly due to a read error. The rearrangement links TRBV14 to TRBJ2-7; D gene unclear. CDR3 length: 15 residues. The germline V gene has CDR1 SGHDN and CDR2 FVKESK. In DNA form, the CDR3 reads TGTGGCAGCAGCCAAGCCCTAATGGGAACCGCCGAGCAGTACTTC. This codes for CGSSQALMGTAEQYF.

This clonotype was counted a single time. One end of the junction fails to match germline, which may point to a read error. This chain links TRBV11-3 with TRBJ2-1, with D possibly being TRBD1 (5 bases). This CDR3 has 14 residues. Germline values: CDR1 SGHNT, CDR2 YENEEA. The CDR3 reads CASRLGVSDNEQIF. The CDR3 bases are TGTGCCAGCAGATTAGGCGTCTCGGACAATGAGCAGATCTTC. Drawing the rest from reference TRBV11-3 and TRBJ2-1, the complete variable domain is EAGVVQSPRYKIIEKKQPVAFWCNPISGHNTLYWYLQNLGQGPELLIRYENEEAVDDSQLPKDRFSAERLKGVDSTLKIQPAELGDSAVYLCASRLGVSDNEQIFGPGTRLTVL.

Points on this clonotype: An end of the junction differs from the germline gene, which may be a read error. The chain carries TRBV29-1 and TRBJ2-2, with D tentatively TRBD2 (5 bases). Germline CDR1 and CDR2: SQVTM and ANQGSEA. CDR3 size: 14 residues. The CDR3 sequence: CSVLGPGSTGELLF. The DNA for the CDR3 is TGCAGCGTCCTAGGTCCGGGATCCACCGGGGAGCTGCTTTTT.

Concerning this clonotype itself: The junction does not match germline at one end; this may be a read error. The gene calls are TRBV12-3 or TRBV12-4 and TRBJ2-7, with a possible D match to TRBD2 (6 bases). The CDR3 length is 15 residues. CDR3 nucleotide sequence: TGTGCTAGCAGACCCCAGCTAGCGCTCTCCTACGAGCAGTACTTC. Its translation is CASRPQLALSYEQYF.

The chain carries TRBV4-1 and TRBJ2-5, with TRBD2 matching 8 bases. CDR1 and CDR2 (germline): MGHRA, YSYEKL. CDR3 size: 16 residues. Trimming removed 1 base from V and 7 bases from J; junction bases left unmatched: 11. This CDR3 reads CASSQGEGRGLGTQYF. Written as DNA, the CDR3 is TGCGCCAGCAGCCAAGGCGAGGGGCGGGGACTAGGGACCCAGTACTTC.

This chain links TRBV7-8 with TRBJ2-3; the D gene is possibly TRBD2 (6 bases). The CDR3 extends over 14 amino acids. Germline V gives CDR1 SGHVS, CDR2 FQNEAQ. The germline V and J ends were trimmed by 7 bases and 2 bases, with 13 bases remaining between them. CDR3 DNA sequence: TGTGCCAGCATCGTTAGCGGATACACAGATACGCAGTATTTT. Translating gives CASIVSGYTDTQYF.

The V gene is TRBV5-4, the J gene TRBJ2-1; D possibly corresponds to TRBD2 (5 bases). The length of the CDR3 is 15 residues. The V and J ends lost 3 bases and 6 bases respectively, with 16 bases between them. The germline V gene encodes CDR1 SGHNT and CDR2 YYREEE (reference sequence). The CDR3 sequence: CASSSNSVDFNEQFF. The DNA of the CDR3 is TGTGCCAGCAGCTCCAATAGCGTGGACTTCAATGAGCAGTTCTTC.

On this clonotype: Relative to the germline gene, one junction end is altered; a read error may explain this. The gene calls are TRBV5-1 and TRBJ2-1; D possibly uses TRBD1 or TRBD2 (6 bases each). The length of the CDR3 is 15 residues. The germline gives CDR1 SGHRS, CDR2 YFSETQ. CDR3 residues: CPSSPAGGRGNEQLF. The DNA for the CDR3 is TGTCCCAGCAGCCCAGCGGGTGGCAGGGGTAATGAGCAGTTATTC.

V gene TRBV13 combines with J gene TRBJ2-5; weak D call: TRBD2 (6 bases). In germline, CDR1 is PRHDT, CDR2 FYEKMQ (reference sequence). The CDR3 sequence is 15 residues long. Trimming cost V 9 bases and J 8 bases, with 25 bases left between them. The CDR3 spells CASSPWPGTPETQYF. DNA of the CDR3: TGTGCCAGTAGCCCCTGGCCCGGGACTCCAGAAACCCAGTACTTC.

The genes are TRBV11-2 and TRBJ2-5; D is possibly TRBD2 (5 bases). CDR3 length equals 15 residues. CDR1 is SGHAT, CDR2 FQNNGV, per germline. Between the trimmed V and J ends, which lost 9 bases and 4 bases, there was a span of 21 bases. The CDR3 sequence: CASRRWTGPAETQYF. CDR3 sequence (DNA): TGTGCCAGTAGACGTTGGACTGGTCCCGCAGAGACCCAGTACTTC.

The rearrangement joins TRBV12-3 or TRBV12-4 to TRBJ2-1; 8 bases map to TRBD1. The CDR3 runs 16 residues. After removal of 10 bases from V and 7 bases from J, the junction contained 18 bases not matched to a gene. In DNA form, the CDR3 reads TGTGCCACCAGACAGGGGTGGACGGTAGATTCTAATGAGCAGTTCTTC. Protein: CATRQGWTVDSNEQFF.

This clonotype is a singleton in its sample. The V call is TRBV3-1, the J call TRBJ2-3; D is undetermined. V was cut by 0 bases and J by 5 bases, with 3 bases left in between. CDR3 length: 12 residues. The V gene's germline CDR1 is LGHDT and CDR2 YNNKEL (reference sequence). CDR3: CASSQERDTQYF. DNA for the CDR3: TGTGCCAGCAGCCAAGAAAGAGATACGCAGTATTTT.

As regards this clonotype: The conserved phenylalanine or tryptophan is not found at the CDR3 terminus, so this likely reflects a read error. CDR3 loop: CASSKDPYSEYNEQFL. As DNA, the CDR3 is TGCGCCAGCAGCAAAGATCCCTACTCAGAATACAATGAGCAGTTCCTT. The gene calls are TRBV4-3 and TRBJ2-1; D is uncertain. There are 16 residues in the CDR3. Germline CDR1 and CDR2: LGHNA and YSLEER.

The rearrangement uses TRBV11-2 and TRBJ2-5, with D possibly being TRBD1 (6 bases). Trimming pared 3 bases from V and 8 bases from J, leaving 19 bases between. There are 15 residues in the CDR3. The germline gives CDR1 SGHAT, CDR2 FQNNGV. The CDR3 loop is CASSFRSAPGVTQYF. In DNA, the CDR3 is TGTGCCAGCAGCTTCCGGTCAGCCCCAGGGGTAACCCAGTACTTC.

Points on this clonotype: The CDR3 does not close with the conserved phenylalanine or tryptophan, likely indicating a read error. The genes are TRBV6-1 and TRBJ1-2; D not certain. Germline values: CDR1 MNHNS, CDR2 SASEGT. The CDR3 runs to 13 residues. CDR3 DNA: TGTGTCAGTAGTGAAGTTCCAAACTATGGCTACACCTTA. Residues: CVSSEVPNYGYTL.

Concerning this clonotype: Germline and junction disagree at one end, which may indicate a read error. This sequence joins TRBV14 and TRBJ2-1, with 8 bases identical to TRBD2. The germline gives CDR1 SGHDN, CDR2 FVKESK. The CDR3 runs to 16 residues. The CDR3 here is CASRAVAGWVNNVQLF. CDR3 sequence (DNA): TGTGCCAGCAGGGCCGTAGCGGGATGGGTAAACAATGTGCAGTTATTC.

Details on this clonotype: One junction end disagrees with the germline gene, perhaps due to a read error. V is TRBV11-2 and J is TRBJ2-1, with 8 bases lining up with TRBD2. Germline loops: CDR1 SGHAT, CDR2 FQNNGV. The length of the CDR3 is 17 residues. The CDR3 nucleotides read TGTGCCAACAGCTTAGATAGGGGCGGGAGGTTCTACAATGGGCAGTTATTC. Its translation is CANSLDRGGRFYNGQLF.

This clonotype was observed a single time. This may stem from a read error, because a much larger clone lies one nucleotide away. The chain combines TRBV28 with TRBJ2-7; D is perhaps TRBD1 or TRBD2 (5 bases each). Germline V CDR1 and CDR2: MDHEN, SYDVKM. CDR3 length: 16 residues. With 6 bases removed from V and 4 bases from J, the gap between germline ends came to 22 bases. This CDR3 is CASSALPGTAVYEQYF. As DNA, the CDR3 is TGTGCCAGCAGCGCGTTACCCGGGACGGCCGTTTACGAGCAGTACTTC.

A few counts support this clonotype. A read error may explain this, as a much larger clone is one base away. The chain joins TRBV30 to TRBJ1-6; D is unclear. Germline assignment: CDR1 GTSNPN and CDR2 SVGIG (reference sequence). The CDR3 contains 14 residues. CDR3 region: CVWRGQSNNSPLHF. The CDR3 DNA follows: TGTGTCTGGAGAGGGCAGTCAAATAATTCACCCCTCCACTTT.

Details on this clonotype: The junction differs from germline at one of its ends, possibly a read error. The chain recombines TRBV14 with TRBJ2-3; D is unresolved. The germline V gene encodes CDR1 SGHDN and CDR2 FVKESK. CDR3 length: 13 amino acids. The CDR3 region is CANSQGPVDTQYF. For the CDR3, the DNA is TGTGCCAACAGCCAAGGTCCGGTGGATACGCAATATTTT.

The rearrangement joins TRBV11-2 to TRBJ2-7; a weak D match, TRBD2 (5 bases). The V gene lost 11 bases and the J gene lost 4 bases, with 21 bases spanning the gap. The CDR3 runs 14 residues. Germline-derived CDR1 and CDR2 are SGHAT and FQNNGV. CDR3 protein: CAGTRGSSTYEQYF. CDR3 bases: TGTGCCGGTACCCGTGGGAGTTCCACTTACGAGCAGTACTTC.

J is TRBJ1-1 and V is TRBV12-3 or TRBV12-4; 7 bases fit TRBD1. J was trimmed by 2 bases and V by 1 base; bases with no gene match: 13. The CDR3 has 18 amino acids. The CDR3 sequence is CASSLDLGGGGCNTEAFF. The CDR3 coding sequence is TGTGCCAGCAGTTTAGACTTAGGGGGCGGGGGATGCAACACTGAAGCTTTCTTT.

For this clonotype: Germline and junction disagree at one end, which may indicate a read error. This rearrangement joins TRBV5-1 to TRBJ2-5; TRBD2 matches at 8 bases. From germline, CDR1 is SGHRS and CDR2 YFSETQ. CDR3 length equals 15 residues. In nucleotides, the CDR3 is TGCACCAGCCGCCTACTCCCGGGACTAGTAGAGACCCAGTACTTC. Its translation: CTSRLLPGLVETQYF.

This clonotype appeared a single time. A junction end diverges from the germline sequence, so it may reflect a read error. V and J are TRBV29-1 and TRBJ2-4; unclear D gene. The CDR3 is 12 residues long. Germline CDR1 SQVTM, CDR2 ANQGSEA. The CDR3 loop is CSVKDLKNVQYF. In DNA, the CDR3 is TGCAGCGTTAAGGACCTGAAAAACGTTCAGTACTTC. The full variable domain, in which reference TRBV29-1 and TRBJ2-4 provide the parts outside the CDR3, is SAVISQKPSRDICQRGTSLTIQCQVDSQVTMMFWYRQQPGQSLTLIATANQGSEATYESGFVIDKFPISRPNLTFSTLTVSNMSPEDSSIYLCSVKDLKNVQYFGAGTRLSVL.

This clonotype was found a few times. The V gene is TRBV5-1, the J gene TRBJ2-5; weak D call: TRBD2 (6 bases). The germline V gene has CDR1 SGHRS and CDR2 YFSETQ. The CDR3 totals 15 residues. The V end lost 4 bases, the J end lost 4 bases, and 17 bases lay between the germline ends. The CDR3 DNA is TGCGCCAGCAGCCCATTGGGGGGTGGGGGAGAGACCCAGTACTTC. Residues: CASSPLGGGGETQYF.

Details on this clonotype: One end of the junction varies from germline; a read error may be responsible. The chain couples TRBV5-4 to TRBJ2-2; TRBD1 or TRBD2 may be the D gene (5 bases each). This CDR3 is built from 17 residues. Germline CDR1 is SGHNT and CDR2 is YYREEE (reference sequence). The CDR3 is CASSSTWAGLGTGELFF. In DNA, the CDR3 is TGTGCCAGCAGCTCTACCTGGGCGGGCTTGGGGACCGGGGAACTGTTTTTT.

As to this clonotype: One base away lies a much larger clone, so this may be a sequencing read error. The rearrangement joins TRBV5-1 to TRBJ1-4; D unresolved. This CDR3 contains 15 residues. Per the germline V gene, CDR1 is SGHRS and CDR2 is YFSETQ. V was cut by 4 bases and J by 5 bases, with 15 bases left in between. The CDR3 coding sequence is TGCGCCAGCAGCGACATAGGGCCCCGAAATGAAAAACTGTTTTTT. As protein: CASSDIGPRNEKLFF.